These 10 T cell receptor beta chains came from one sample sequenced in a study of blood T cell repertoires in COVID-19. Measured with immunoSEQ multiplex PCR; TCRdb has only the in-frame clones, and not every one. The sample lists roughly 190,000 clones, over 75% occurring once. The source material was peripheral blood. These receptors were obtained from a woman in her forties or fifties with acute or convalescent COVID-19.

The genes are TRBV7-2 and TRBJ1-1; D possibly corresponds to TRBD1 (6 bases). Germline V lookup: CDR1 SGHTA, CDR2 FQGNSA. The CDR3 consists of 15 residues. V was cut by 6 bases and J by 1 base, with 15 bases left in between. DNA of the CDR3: TGTGCCAGCAGGCTAGTCCCGGGACAGAACACTGAAGCTTTCTTT. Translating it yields CASRLVPGQNTEAFF.

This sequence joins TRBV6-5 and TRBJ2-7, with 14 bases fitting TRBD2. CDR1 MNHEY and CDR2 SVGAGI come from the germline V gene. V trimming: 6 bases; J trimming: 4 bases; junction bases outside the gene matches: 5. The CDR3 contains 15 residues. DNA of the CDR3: TGTGCCAGCAGCGCCGGGACTAGCGGGAGTTACGAGCAGTACTTC. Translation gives CASSAGTSGSYEQYF.

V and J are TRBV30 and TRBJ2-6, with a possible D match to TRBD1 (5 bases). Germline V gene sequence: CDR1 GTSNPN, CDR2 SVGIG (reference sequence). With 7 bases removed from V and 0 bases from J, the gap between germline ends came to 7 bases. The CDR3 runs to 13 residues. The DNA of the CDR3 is TGTGCCTCCCAGGGCTCTGGGGCCAACGTCCTGACTTTC. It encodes CASQGSGANVLTF.

Written as DNA, the CDR3 is TGTGCCAGCAGCCAAGACGGACTACGCACAGATACGCAGTATTTT. Residues: CASSQDGLRTDTQYF. The chain carries TRBV3-1 (or the pseudogene TRBV3-2) and TRBJ2-3; tentative D call: TRBD2 (6 bases). CDR1 is LGHDT, CDR2 YNNKEL, per germline (reference sequence). V gave up 0 bases and J gave up 1 base, with 8 bases separating them. This CDR3 has 15 amino acids.

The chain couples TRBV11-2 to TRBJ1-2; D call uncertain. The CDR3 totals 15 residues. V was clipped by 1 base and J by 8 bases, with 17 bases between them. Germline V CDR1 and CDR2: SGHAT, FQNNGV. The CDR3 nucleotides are TGTGCCAGCAGCTTAGTAGTAACGGGAGTCGGCGGCTACACCTTC. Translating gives CASSLVVTGVGGYTF.

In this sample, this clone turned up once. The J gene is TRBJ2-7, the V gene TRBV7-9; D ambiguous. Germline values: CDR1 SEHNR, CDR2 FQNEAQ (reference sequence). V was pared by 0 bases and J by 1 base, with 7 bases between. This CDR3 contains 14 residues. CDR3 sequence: CASSLASQSYEQYF. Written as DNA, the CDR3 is TGTGCCAGCAGCTTAGCCTCCCAGTCCTACGAGCAGTACTTC.

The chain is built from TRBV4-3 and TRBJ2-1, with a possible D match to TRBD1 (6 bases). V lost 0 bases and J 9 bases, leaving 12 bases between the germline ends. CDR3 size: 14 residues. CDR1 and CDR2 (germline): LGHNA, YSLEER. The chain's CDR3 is CASSQDLQGIEQFF. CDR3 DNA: TGCGCCAGCAGCCAAGATCTGCAGGGGATTGAGCAGTTCTTC.

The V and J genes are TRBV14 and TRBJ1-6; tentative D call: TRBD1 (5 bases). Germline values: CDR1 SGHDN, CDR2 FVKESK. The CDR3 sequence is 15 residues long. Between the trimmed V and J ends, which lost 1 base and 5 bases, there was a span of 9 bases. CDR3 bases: TGTGCCAGCAGCCAAGGGACAAGGAATAATTCACCCCTCCACTTT. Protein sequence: CASSQGTRNNSPLHF.

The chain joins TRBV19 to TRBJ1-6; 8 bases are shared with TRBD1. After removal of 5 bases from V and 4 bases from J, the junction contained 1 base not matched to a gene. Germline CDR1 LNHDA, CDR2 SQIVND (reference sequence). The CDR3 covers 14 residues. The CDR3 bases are TGTGCCAGTAGTCGACAGGGGTATAATTCACCCCTCCACTTT. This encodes CASSRQGYNSPLHF.

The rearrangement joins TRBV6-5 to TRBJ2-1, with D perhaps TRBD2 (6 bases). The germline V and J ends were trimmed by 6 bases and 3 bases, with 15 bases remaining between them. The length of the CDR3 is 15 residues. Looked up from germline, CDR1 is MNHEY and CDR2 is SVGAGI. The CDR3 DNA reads TGTGCCAGCAGATTACTAGCCCAGAGCTACAATGAGCAGTTCTTC. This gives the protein CASRLLAQSYNEQFF.